The entry below gives a single T cell receptor (beta chain) sequence along with its context. Germline V gene lookup returns CDR1 MNHEY and CDR2 SMNVEV (reference sequence). V gave up 5 bases and J gave up 13 bases; unmatched junction bases: 7. The CDR3 contains 12 residues. Survey-level immunoSEQ sequencing profiled the TCR beta repertoire. Assay used: immunoSEQ multiplex PCR; TCRdb lists only in-frame clones, some missing. There are 60,000 to 85,000 clones in the sample; approximately 92% occur only once, and less than 4.5% lies in the top ten. The clonotype originates from a man aged 40-49 years with rheumatoid arthritis. V and J are TRBV27 and TRBJ1-4, with 7 nucleotides matching TRBD1. Sequenced: PBMCs. CDR3 region: CASSPQGGGLFF. DNA for the CDR3: TGTGCCAGCAGTCCTCAGGGGGGGGGACTGTTTTTT.